The 28 T cell receptor beta chains below come from one sample, sequenced in a study of tissue T cells after allogeneic stem cell transplantation (dated by TCRdb to between 2021 and 2022). Libraries were built with the immunoSEQ multiplex PCR assay. Not all clones reach the TCRdb copy of this immuneACCESS table, which keeps in-frame sequences only. Checked studies attribute under half of the gap to unresolved V genes and leave the rest unexplained. A total of almost 7,500 clones appear in this sample, over 70% of them only once. The leading ten clones occupy 14% of the sample. The time point label, read with the paper, signifies: human tissue collected at research (rapid) autopsy. The source material was skin, sampled at autopsy. Source of these receptors: a male patient aged 60 or over with steroid-refractory graft-versus-host disease after an allogeneic stem cell transplant. Post transplant, some T cells may arise from the graft donor.

The rearrangement joins TRBV19 to TRBJ2-3; D gene ambiguous. From germline, CDR1 is LNHDA and CDR2 SQIVND (reference sequence). This CDR3 comprises 15 residues. V dropped 3 bases and J dropped 2 bases, with 12 bases sitting between them. CDR3 sequence: CASSISGFTTDTQYF. The CDR3 coding sequence is TGTGCCAGTAGTATTTCAGGTTTCACCACAGATACGCAGTATTTT. The variable domain in full, with the rest retrieved from reference TRBV19 and TRBJ2-3, is DGGITQSPKYLFRKEGQNVTLSCEQNLNHDAMYWYRQDPGQGLRLIYYSQIVNDFQKGDIAEGYSVSREKKESFPLTVTSAQKNPTAFYLCASSISGFTTDTQYFGPGTRLTVL.

V is TRBV6-6 and J is TRBJ1-6; TRBD1 aligns across 7 bases. V shed 8 bases, J shed 7 bases, and the junction held 8 bases outside the gene matches. Germline values: CDR1 MNHNY, CDR2 SVGAGI (reference sequence). The CDR3 has 14 residues. The DNA for the CDR3 is TGTGCCAGCTGGCAGGGGGGAAGGAATTCACCCCTCCACTTT. This codes for CASWQGGRNSPLHF.

The rearrangement links TRBV7-9 to TRBJ1-1, with no clear D. The germline V gene encodes CDR1 SEHNR and CDR2 FQNEAQ (reference sequence). The ends were cut back, 1 base at V and 0 bases at J, with 6 bases in the middle. The CDR3 contains 14 residues. The CDR3 DNA sequence: TGTGCCAGCAGCTTAGGAGTATTGAACACTGAAGCTTTCTTT. It is translated as CASSLGVLNTEAFF. Full variable domain (remainder filled in from reference TRBV7-9 and TRBJ1-1): DTGVSQNPRHKITKRGQNVTFRCDPISEHNRLYWYRQTLGQGPEFLTYFQNEAQLEKSRLLSDRFSAERPKGSFSTLEIQRTEQGDSAMYLCASSLGVLNTEAFFGQGTRLTVV.

The CDR3, as DNA: TGTGCCAGCAGCGTAGGCCGGGCCAGCACAGATACGCAGTATTTT. Translated, it gives CASSVGRASTDTQYF. The chain carries TRBV9 and TRBJ2-3; D remains ambiguous. The CDR3 runs to 15 residues. V was clipped by 0 bases and J by 0 bases, with 8 bases between them. The germline gives CDR1 SGDLS, CDR2 YYNGEE.

The chain links TRBV27 to TRBJ1-6, with TRBD1 as a possible D gene (5 bases). This CDR3 has 15 residues. Germline V CDR1 and CDR2: MNHEY, SMNVEV (reference sequence). V was pared by 5 bases and J by 9 bases, with 17 bases between. CDR3 sequence reads: CASSAFGGVLSPLHF. The CDR3 nucleotides are TGTGCCAGCAGTGCCTTCGGGGGGGTACTTTCACCCCTCCACTTT.

This clone was detected only once. The chain combines TRBV10-3 with TRBJ1-6, with 8 bases aligning to TRBD1. Germline V lookup: CDR1 ENHRY, CDR2 SYGVKD. With V trimmed by 10 bases and J by 6 bases, 8 bases remained unmatched. CDR3 length: 14 residues. The CDR3 sequence: CASSGTGLNSPLHF. For the CDR3, the DNA is TGTGCCAGCTCCGGGACAGGACTTAATTCACCCCTCCACTTT.

The genes are TRBV5-8 and TRBJ1-2; no reliable D call. With 4 bases removed from V and 3 bases from J, the gap between germline ends came to 10 bases. CDR3 length: 13 amino acids. CDR1 and CDR2 from the germline V gene are SGHTS and YDEGEE. Here the CDR3 reads CASSPAGHYGYTF. CDR3 bases: TGTGCCAGCAGCCCGGCAGGCCACTATGGCTACACCTTC.

By frequency in the sample, this clone is hyperexpanded. This chain connects TRBV6-2 or TRBV6-3 to TRBJ1-2; TRBD1 is a possible D gene (5 bases). The CDR3 spans 16 residues. Germline V gene data show CDR1 as MNHEY and CDR2 as SVGEGT. V gave up 3 bases and J gave up 3 bases, with 17 bases separating them. This CDR3 reads CASSYFIGRGDYGYTF. The CDR3, as DNA: TGTGCCAGCAGTTATTTTATCGGCAGAGGGGACTATGGCTACACCTTC.

The rearrangement uses TRBV7-9 and TRBJ2-5, with D unclear. The CDR3 contains 14 residues. Per the germline V gene, CDR1 is SEHNR and CDR2 is FQNEAQ (reference sequence). V lost 5 bases and J 5 bases, leaving 15 bases between the germline ends. This CDR3 is CASSSQVGWETQYF. In DNA form, the CDR3 reads TGTGCCAGCAGCAGCCAGGTCGGGTGGGAGACCCAGTACTTC.

The chain joins TRBV28 to TRBJ2-7, with D hard to call. The ends were cut back, 8 bases at V and 4 bases at J, with 12 bases in the middle. This CDR3 is built from 12 residues. From germline, CDR1 is MDHEN and CDR2 SYDVKM. CDR3 amino acids: CASQVPGYEQYF. The CDR3 DNA is TGTGCCAGCCAAGTCCCTGGGTACGAGCAGTACTTC.

V and J are TRBV10-3 and TRBJ1-2; D uncertain. CDR3 length: 13 amino acids. Trimming removed 6 bases from V and 4 bases from J, with 12 bases in between. Per germline, CDR1 ENHRY and CDR2 SYGVKD. CDR3 region: CAISPSASYGYTF. The CDR3 DNA reads TGTGCCATCAGCCCTTCAGCTAGCTATGGCTACACCTTC.

Concerning this clone: This CDR3 is also generated by other DNA sequences in the sample. This chain connects TRBV7-9 to TRBJ2-7, with D perhaps matching TRBD1 (6 bases). CDR1 and CDR2 from the germline V gene are SEHNR and FQNEAQ (reference sequence). This CDR3 has 15 residues. V lost 1 base to trimming and J lost 3 bases, with 13 bases between them. CDR3 residues: CASSLGTGNYYEQYF. CDR3 nucleotides: TGTGCCAGCAGCTTAGGCACAGGGAACTACTACGAGCAGTACTTC.

The V call is TRBV19, the J call TRBJ2-7; unclear D gene. The germline V and J ends were trimmed by 6 bases and 6 bases, with 12 bases remaining between them. Looked up from germline, CDR1 is LNHDA and CDR2 is SQIVND (reference sequence). This CDR3 region has 12 residues. CDR3 protein: CASSELRSEQYF. For the CDR3, the DNA is TGTGCCAGTAGCGAACTCAGGAGCGAGCAGTACTTC.

This chain links TRBV7-9 with TRBJ2-1, with 9 bases matching TRBD1. The CDR3 spans 14 residues. Looked up from germline, CDR1 is SEHNR and CDR2 is FQNEAQ (reference sequence). V gave up 4 bases and J gave up 8 bases; unmatched junction bases: 6. The CDR3 DNA reads as TGTGCCAGCAGCTCATACAGGGGGCGCGATGAGCAGTTCTTC. It yields the protein CASSSYRGRDEQFF.

This chain joins TRBV5-8 and TRBJ1-2; TRBD1 matches 8 bases. The CDR3 totals 14 residues. From germline, CDR1 is SGHTS and CDR2 YDEGEE. The J segment lost 8 bases and the V segment lost 4 bases, leaving 10 bases of the junction unmatched. The DNA of the CDR3 is TGTGCCAGCAGCGTAACAGGGGGAAGGCTCGGCTACACCTTC. Translating it yields CASSVTGGRLGYTF.

The CDR3 spells CAISERGRTGELFF. The CDR3 DNA reads as TGTGCCATCAGTGAGCGGGGGCGCACCGGGGAGCTGTTTTTT. This sequence joins TRBV10-3 and TRBJ2-2; tentatively, D is TRBD1 or TRBD2 (6 bases each). The CDR3 runs 14 residues. Germline V CDR1 and CDR2: ENHRY, SYGVKD. V was trimmed by 2 bases and J by 4 bases, leaving 8 bases between them.

The chain couples TRBV24-1 to TRBJ2-1, with D perhaps matching TRBD1 (6 bases). The CDR3 sequence is 14 residues long. The ends were cut back, 4 bases at V and 4 bases at J, with 10 bases in the middle. The V gene's germline CDR1 is KGHDR and CDR2 SFDVKD. The CDR3 DNA is TGTGCCACCAGTGACCCGGACAGTTACAATGAGCAGTTCTTC. Its translation: CATSDPDSYNEQFF.

The V gene is TRBV5-1, the J gene TRBJ1-5; possibly TRBD1 for D (5 bases). Trimming stripped 4 bases from V and 4 bases from J, with 18 bases between. This CDR3 is 16 amino acids long. Germline CDR1 SGHRS, CDR2 YFSETQ. CDR3 in amino acids: CASSPNPGGANQPQHF. CDR3 bases: TGCGCCAGCAGCCCGAACCCGGGGGGAGCTAATCAGCCCCAGCATTTT. Full variable domain (rest looked up from reference TRBV5-1 and TRBJ1-5): KAGVTQTPRYLIKTRGQQVTLSCSPISGHRSVSWYQQTPGQGLQFLFEYFSETQRNKGNFPGRFSGRQFSNSRSEMNVSTLELGDSALYLCASSPNPGGANQPQHFGDGTRLSIL.

This clone was recorded only once. The chain employs TRBV7-9 and TRBJ2-1; 14 positions agree with TRBD2. The V gene end was trimmed by 1 base and the J gene end by 4 bases; junction bases not matched to a gene: 9. CDR1 is SEHNR and CDR2 is FQNEAQ in the germline V gene (reference sequence). The CDR3 has 19 amino acids. CDR3 nucleotide sequence: TGTGCCAGCAGCTTAGATCGAGGACTAGCGGGGGGTCGTTACAATGAGCAGTTCTTC. The encoded protein is CASSLDRGLAGGRYNEQFF.

The V and J genes are TRBV11-3 and TRBJ2-7; D possibly matches TRBD1 or TRBD2 (5 bases each). The CDR3 consists of 15 residues. The germline V and J ends were trimmed by 5 bases and 5 bases, with 19 bases remaining between them. Germline CDR1 reads SGHNT; CDR2 reads YENEEA. This CDR3 is CASSAGAGQGHEQYF. As DNA, the CDR3 is TGTGCCAGCAGCGCCGGGGCCGGCCAAGGCCACGAGCAGTACTTC.

The DNA for the CDR3 is TGTGCCAGCAGTTACTCCCCCGGGTCACCCCTCCACTTT. This encodes CASSYSPGSPLHF. This sequence joins TRBV6-5 and TRBJ1-6; no clear D. The CDR3 consists of 13 residues. V lost 0 bases to trimming and J lost 10 bases, with 7 bases between them. CDR1 is MNHEY, CDR2 SVGAGI, per germline.

The genes are TRBV7-9 and TRBJ2-1; 8 bases are a match to TRBD2. The V and J ends lost 7 bases and 8 bases, in that order; junction bases with no gene match: 10. This CDR3 is built from 14 residues. The germline CDR1 and CDR2 sequences are SEHNR and FQNEAQ (reference sequence). CDR3 residues: CASTPPGGVYEQFF. The CDR3 DNA sequence: TGTGCCAGCACCCCTCCCGGGGGGGTGTATGAGCAGTTCTTC.

This sequence joins TRBV7-2 and TRBJ2-2; D possibly corresponds to TRBD1 (6 bases). V lost 1 base and J lost 4, with 13 bases in between. This CDR3 is 16 amino acids long. Germline CDR1 reads SGHTA; CDR2 reads FQGNSA. The CDR3 bases are TGTGCCAGCAGCTTAGGGGGACACCTAACCACCGGGGAGCTGTTTTTT. Its protein product is CASSLGGHLTTGELFF.

The J gene is TRBJ1-1, the V gene TRBV28, with D possibly matching TRBD1 (5 bases). Per germline, CDR1 MDHEN and CDR2 SYDVKM. The CDR3 runs to 14 residues. V was trimmed by 11 bases and J by 3 bases, leaving 19 bases between them. In DNA, the CDR3 is TGTGCCGGTCGGGGGGGTTTTGAGGACACTGAAGCTTTCTTT. It is translated as CAGRGGFEDTEAFF. Looking up the rest from reference TRBV28 and TRBJ1-1 gives the full variable domain: DVKVTQSSRYLVKRTGEKVFLECVQDMDHENMFWYRQDPGLGLRLIYFSYDVKMKEKGDIPEGYSVSREKKERFSLILESASTNQTSMYLCAGRGGFEDTEAFFGQGTRLTVV.

This clone was seen once. This rearrangement joins TRBV7-8 to TRBJ1-3, with a weak D call TRBD1 (5 bases). The CDR3 has 16 residues. Germline CDR1 and CDR2: SGHVS and FQNEAQ. Trimming removed 1 base from V and 0 bases from J, with 10 bases in between. The CDR3 DNA sequence: TGTGCCAGCAGCTTAGGAGGGACCCGCTCTGGAAACACCATATATTTT. Protein: CASSLGGTRSGNTIYF.

V and J are TRBV7-3 and TRBJ2-7; TRBD2 matches at 9 bases. V lost 5 bases to trimming and J lost 1 base; unmatched junction nucleotides: 6. CDR1 SGHTA and CDR2 FQGTGA come from the germline V gene. This CDR3 has 15 residues. CDR3 DNA: TGTGCCAGCAGCCCAGCGGGGGGCATATCCTACGAGCAGTACTTC. This gives the protein CASSPAGGISYEQYF.

This sequence joins TRBV2 and TRBJ1-1; perhaps TRBD1 as D (5 bases). Germline V CDR1 and CDR2: SNHLY, FYNNEI. The CDR3 runs 13 residues. Trimming took 7 bases from V and 5 from J, leaving 14 bases between them. Written as DNA, the CDR3 is TGTGCCAGCACTCTCTGGGGACGTACTGAAGCTTTCTTT. The encoded protein is CASTLWGRTEAFF.

The V gene is TRBV19, the J gene TRBJ1-5; D call uncertain. The CDR3 consists of 15 residues. CDR1 is LNHDA, CDR2 SQIVND, per germline (reference sequence). Trimming took off 6 bases at V and 0 bases at J, with 12 bases between the two ends. The CDR3 sequence: CASRPREYSNQPQHF. In DNA form, the CDR3 reads TGTGCCAGTAGGCCTAGAGAATATAGCAATCAGCCCCAGCATTTT.